The clone carrying this TCR beta chain has a count of ten or more. Time point noted: persistent/refractory GD, antithyroid drugs over 5 years with positive TRAb. The TCR library was made from RNA that had been extracted from PBMCs in TRIzol. This CDR3 region has 14 residues. The J segment lost 3 bases and the V segment lost 6 bases, leaving 2 bases of the junction unmatched. In germline, CDR1 is MNHEY, CDR2 SVGEGT. These data are taken from a study of regulatory T cells in long-lasting Graves disease. CDR3-region Arm-PCR and iRepertoire HTBI primers produced the TCR beta libraries. TCRdb analysed the multiplex PCR reads with MiXCR anew, one entry per CDR3 protein. In the table there are 350,000 to 450,000 distinct CDR3 sequences, roughly a fifth of which are singletons.

Here the sequenced sample was peripheral blood mononuclear cells (PBMCs), taken when the disease was refractory, from a patient treated with antithyroid drugs. The sequence came from a female donor with Graves disease. The J gene is TRBJ2-7, the V gene TRBV6-2 or TRBV6-3; 13 positions match TRBD2. CDR3 coding DNA: TGTGCCAGCAGGACTAGCGGGAGGTTCTACGAGCAGTACTTC. Translated, it gives CASRTSGRFYEQYF.